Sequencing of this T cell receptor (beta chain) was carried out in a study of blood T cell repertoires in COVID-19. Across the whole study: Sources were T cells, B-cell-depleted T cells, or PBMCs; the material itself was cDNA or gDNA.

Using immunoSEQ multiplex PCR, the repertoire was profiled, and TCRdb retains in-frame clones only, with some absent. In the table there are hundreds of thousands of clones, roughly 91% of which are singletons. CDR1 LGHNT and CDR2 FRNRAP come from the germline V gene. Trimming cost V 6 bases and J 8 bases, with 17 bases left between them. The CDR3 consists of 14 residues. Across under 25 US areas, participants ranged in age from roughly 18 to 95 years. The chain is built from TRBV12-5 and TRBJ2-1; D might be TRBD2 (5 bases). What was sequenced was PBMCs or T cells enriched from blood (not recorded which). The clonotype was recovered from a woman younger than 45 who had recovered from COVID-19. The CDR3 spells CASGRDSTRDEQFF. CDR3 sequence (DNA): TGTGCTAGTGGCAGAGATTCAACTAGGGATGAGCAGTTCTTC.